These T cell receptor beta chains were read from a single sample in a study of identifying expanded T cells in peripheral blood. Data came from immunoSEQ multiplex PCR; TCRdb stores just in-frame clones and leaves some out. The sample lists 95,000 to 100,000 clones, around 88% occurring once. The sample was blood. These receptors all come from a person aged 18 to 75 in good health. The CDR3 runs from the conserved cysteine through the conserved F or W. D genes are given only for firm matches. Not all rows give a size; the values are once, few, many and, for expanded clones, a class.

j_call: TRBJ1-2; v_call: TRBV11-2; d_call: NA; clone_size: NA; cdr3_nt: TGTGCCAGCAGCTTGAGGCCTCAGAGGGACTATGGCTACACCTTC; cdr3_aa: CASSLRPQRDYGYTF
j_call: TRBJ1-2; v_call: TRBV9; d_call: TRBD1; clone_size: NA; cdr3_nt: TGTGCCAGCAGCGTAGGGGGAGGGGGCATGACCTATGGCTACACCTTC; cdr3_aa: CASSVGGGGMTYGYTF
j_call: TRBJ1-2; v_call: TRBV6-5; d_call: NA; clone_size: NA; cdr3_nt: TGTGCCAGCAGTTCCCCCATGGCAAATGGCTACACCTTC; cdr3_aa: CASSSPMANGYTF
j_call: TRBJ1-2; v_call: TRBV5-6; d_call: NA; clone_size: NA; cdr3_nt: TGTGCCAGCAGCTTAGGAGTCACGGGCTACACCTTC; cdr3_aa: CASSLGVTGYTF
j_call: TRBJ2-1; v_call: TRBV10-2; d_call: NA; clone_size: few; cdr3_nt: TGCGCCAGCAGTGGCTCCCACTCCTACAATGAGCAGTTCTTC; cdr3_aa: CASSGSHSYNEQFF
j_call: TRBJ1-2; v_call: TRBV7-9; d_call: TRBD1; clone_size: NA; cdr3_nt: TGTGCCAGCAGCTTAGAGTGGCCCAACAGGGGGAGCGGCTACACCTTC; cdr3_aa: CASSLEWPNRGSGYTF
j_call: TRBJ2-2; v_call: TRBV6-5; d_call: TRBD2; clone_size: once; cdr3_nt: TGTGCCGTTACCGGGGGGGCTGCTGGGACCGGGGAGCTGTTTTTT; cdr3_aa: CAVTGGAAGTGELFF
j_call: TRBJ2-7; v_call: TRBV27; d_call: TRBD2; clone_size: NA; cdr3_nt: TGTGCCAGCAGCACTAGCGGGGGCCTCTCCTACGAGCAGTACTTC; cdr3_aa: CASSTSGGLSYEQYF
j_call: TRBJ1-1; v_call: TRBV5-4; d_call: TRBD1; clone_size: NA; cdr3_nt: TGTGCCTGCAAGGGACAGGGGGCTGAAGCTTTCTTT; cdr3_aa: CACKGQGAEAFF
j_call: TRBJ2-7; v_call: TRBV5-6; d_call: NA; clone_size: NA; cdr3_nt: TGTGCCAGCAGCTACAGGGAGGGGGCCTACGAGCAGTACTTC; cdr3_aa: CASSYREGAYEQYF
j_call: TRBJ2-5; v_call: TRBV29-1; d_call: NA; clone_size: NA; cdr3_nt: TGCAGCGGCCTCGGTGGTCAGCCATTCGTTCATCAAGAGACCCAGTACTTC; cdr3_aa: CSGLGGQPFVHQETQYF
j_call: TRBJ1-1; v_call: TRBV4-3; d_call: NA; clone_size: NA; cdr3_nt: TGCGCCAGCAGCCAACAACCGGGAGAGAACACTGAAGCTTTCTTT; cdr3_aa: CASSQQPGENTEAFF
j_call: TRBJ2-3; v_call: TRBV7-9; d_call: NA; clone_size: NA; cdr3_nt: TGTGCCAGCAGCCCCCCCTCCGGGGATACGCAGTATTTT; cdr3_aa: CASSPPSGDTQYF
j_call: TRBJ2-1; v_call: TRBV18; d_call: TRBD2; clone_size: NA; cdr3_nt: TGTGCCAGCTCACCAGGGACTAGCGGGGGGGATGGAAATGAGCAGTTCTTC; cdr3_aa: CASSPGTSGGDGNEQFF
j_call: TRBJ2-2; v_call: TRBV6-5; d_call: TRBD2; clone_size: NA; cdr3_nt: TGTGCCAGCAGCCTGGGGACTAGCGCCGCACGGGAGCTGTTTTTT; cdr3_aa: CASSLGTSAARELFF
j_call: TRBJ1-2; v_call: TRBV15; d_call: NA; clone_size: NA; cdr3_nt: TGTGCCACCAGCGTCGGGGGCAATGGCTACACCTTC; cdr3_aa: CATSVGGNGYTF
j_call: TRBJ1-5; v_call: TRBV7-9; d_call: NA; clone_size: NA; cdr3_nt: TGTGCCAGCAGCTGGGGGAATCAGCCCCAGCATTTT; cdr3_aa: CASSWGNQPQHF
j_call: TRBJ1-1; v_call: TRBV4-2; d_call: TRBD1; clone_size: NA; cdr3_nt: TGTGCCAGCAGCCAAGATCAGGGGGCGACGGGAGTGAACACTGAAGCTTTCTTT; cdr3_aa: CASSQDQGATGVNTEAFF
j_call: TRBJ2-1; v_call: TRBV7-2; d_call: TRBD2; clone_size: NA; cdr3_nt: TGTGCCAGCAGCTTGACTAGCGGGGGTAAGTTCTTC; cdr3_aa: CASSLTSGGKFF